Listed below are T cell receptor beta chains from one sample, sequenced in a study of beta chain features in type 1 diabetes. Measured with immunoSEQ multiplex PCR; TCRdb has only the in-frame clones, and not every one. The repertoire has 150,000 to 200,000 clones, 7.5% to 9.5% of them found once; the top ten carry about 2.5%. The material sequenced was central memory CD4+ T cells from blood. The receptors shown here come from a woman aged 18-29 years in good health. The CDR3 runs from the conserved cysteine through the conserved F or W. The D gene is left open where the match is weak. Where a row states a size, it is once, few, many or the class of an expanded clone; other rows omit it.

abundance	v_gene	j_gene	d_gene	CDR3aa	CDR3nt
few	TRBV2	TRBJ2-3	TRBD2	CASRFGLAGSTDTQYF	TGTGCCAGCAGATTCGGACTAGCGGGGTCCACAGATACGCAGTATTTT
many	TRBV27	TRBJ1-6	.	CASSFRESTSPLHF	TGTGCCAGCAGTTTCCGGGAGTCTACTTCACCCCTCCACTTT
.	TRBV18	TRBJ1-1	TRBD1	CASSPLTGGNTEAFF	TGTGCCAGCTCACCCTTGACAGGGGGGAACACTGAAGCTTTCTTT
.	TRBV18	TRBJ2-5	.	CASSGGVQETQYF	TGTGCCAGCTCCGGAGGGGTACAAGAGACCCAGTACTTC
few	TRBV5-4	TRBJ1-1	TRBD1	CASTSGTARTEAFF	TGTGCCAGCACCTCGGGGACAGCAAGGACTGAAGCTTTCTTT
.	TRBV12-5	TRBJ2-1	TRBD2	CASGLDSGVNEQFF	TGTGCTAGTGGTTTGGATAGCGGGGTAAATGAGCAGTTCTTC
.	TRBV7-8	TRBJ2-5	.	CASSLRRTRDGETQYF	TGTGCCAGCAGCTTAAGGCGTACTAGGGATGGAGAGACCCAGTACTTC
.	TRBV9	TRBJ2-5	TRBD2	CASSDGTSGPETQYF	TGTGCCAGCAGCGACGGGACTAGCGGGCCGGAGACCCAGTACTTC
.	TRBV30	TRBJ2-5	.	CASITPGRYQETQYF	TGTGCCTCCATCACCCCGGGGAGGTATCAAGAGACCCAGTACTTC
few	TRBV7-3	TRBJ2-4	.	CASSFGTPGQGIQYF	TGTGCCAGCAGCTTTGGGACTCCGGGGCAGGGCATTCAGTACTTC
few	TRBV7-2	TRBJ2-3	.	CASSPDRTNTDTQYF	TGTGCCAGCAGCCCGGACAGAACCAACACAGATACGCAGTATTTT
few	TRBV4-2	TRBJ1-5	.	CASSRGGAEQPQHF	TGTGCCAGCAGCCGCGGGGGCGCAGAACAGCCCCAGCATTTT
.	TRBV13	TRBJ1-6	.	CASSGRANNSPLHF	TGTGCCAGCAGCGGGCGGGCAAACAATTCACCCCTCCACTTT
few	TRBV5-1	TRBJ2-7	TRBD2	CASSSSGKTYEQYF	TGCGCCAGCAGCTCCAGCGGGAAGACCTACGAGCAGTACTTC
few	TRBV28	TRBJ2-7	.	CASTTGSEQYF	TGTGCCAGCACCACAGGGTCCGAGCAGTACTTC
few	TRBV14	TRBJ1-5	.	CASSQDRGQPQHF	TGTGCCAGCAGCCAAGATAGAGGTCAGCCCCAGCATTTT
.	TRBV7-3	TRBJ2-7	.	CASSPWARYEQYF	TGTGCCAGCAGCCCCTGGGCCCGCTACGAGCAGTACTTC
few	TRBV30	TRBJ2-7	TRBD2	CAFITSGGYEQYF	TGTGCCTTTATAACTAGCGGGGGATACGAGCAGTACTTC
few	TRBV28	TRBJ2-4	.	CASSLAGYIQYF	TGTGCCAGCAGTTTAGCAGGGTACATTCAGTACTTC
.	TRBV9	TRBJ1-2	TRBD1	CASSRGTGGGYGYTF	TGTGCCAGCAGCCGGGGGACAGGGGGGGGCTATGGCTACACCTTC
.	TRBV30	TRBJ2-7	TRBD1	CAWSPRQGRDEQYF	TGTGCCTGGAGTCCTCGACAGGGGAGAGACGAGCAGTACTTC
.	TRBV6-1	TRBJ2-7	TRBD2	CASSYGTSGSDEQYF	TGTGCCAGCAGCTATGGGACTAGCGGGAGCGACGAGCAGTACTTC
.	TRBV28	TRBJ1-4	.	CASTLSNEKLFF	TGTGCCAGCACCCTTTCGAATGAAAAACTGTTTTTT
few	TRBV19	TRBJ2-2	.	CASIPTPDGAGELFF	TGTGCCAGTATCCCGACACCGGACGGGGCCGGGGAGCTGTTTTTT
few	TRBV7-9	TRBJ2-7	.	CASSQLQGIGTYEQYF	TGTGCCAGCAGTCAGCTGCAGGGGATCGGGACCTACGAGCAGTACTTC
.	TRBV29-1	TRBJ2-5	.	CSAGLSQETQYF	TGCAGCGCCGGACTGTCACAAGAGACCCAGTACTTC
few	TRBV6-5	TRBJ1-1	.	CASSREDRTEAFF	TGTGCCAGCAGTCGCGAAGACAGGACTGAAGCTTTCTTT
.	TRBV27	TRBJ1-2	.	CASSRGSWNYGYTF	TGTGCCAGCAGCAGGGGATCTTGGAACTATGGCTACACCTTC
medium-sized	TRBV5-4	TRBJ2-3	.	CASSRKGGTTDTQYF	TGTGCCAGCAGCCGGAAGGGGGGGACCACAGATACGCAGTATTTT
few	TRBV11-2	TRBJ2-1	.	CASSSSGNEQFF	TGTGCCAGCAGCTCCTCGGGCAATGAGCAGTTCTTC
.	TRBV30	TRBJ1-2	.	CAWSTTIGGYTF	TGTGCCTGGAGCACAACGATCGGGGGCTACACCTTC
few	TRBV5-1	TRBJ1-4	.	CASSLVQGSEKLFF	TGCGCCAGCAGCTTGGTCCAGGGGTCGGAAAAACTGTTTTTT
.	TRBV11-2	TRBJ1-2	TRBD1	CASSSQGVYGYTF	TGTGCCAGCAGCTCTCAGGGGGTTTATGGCTACACCTTC
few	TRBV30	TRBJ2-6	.	CAWSALTAGANVLTF	TGTGCCTGGAGTGCCTTAACGGCTGGGGCCAACGTCCTGACTTTC
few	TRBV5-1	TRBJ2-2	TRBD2	CATSGLAAGELFF	TGCGCCACCTCGGGACTAGCGGCCGGGGAGCTGTTTTTT
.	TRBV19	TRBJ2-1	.	CASSITGRAENEQFF	TGTGCCAGTAGTATCACCGGGAGAGCGGAAAATGAGCAGTTCTTC
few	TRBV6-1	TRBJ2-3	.	CASRERAVGPDTQYF	TGTGCCAGCAGAGAACGGGCGGTGGGGCCAGATACGCAGTATTTT
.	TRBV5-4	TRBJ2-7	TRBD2	CASSSATSGRLQYF	TGTGCCAGCAGTTCTGCCACTAGCGGGCGACTGCAGTACTTC
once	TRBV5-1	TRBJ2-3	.	CASSSFPGSTDTQYF	TGCGCCAGCAGCTCGTTTCCCGGGAGCACAGATACGCAGTATTTT
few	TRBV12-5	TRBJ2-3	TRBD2	CASGLSGEADTQYF	TGTGCTAGTGGTTTGAGCGGGGAGGCAGATACGCAGTATTTT
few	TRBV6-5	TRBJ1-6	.	CASNRADSPLHF	TGTGCCAGCAACAGGGCGGATTCACCCCTCCACTTT
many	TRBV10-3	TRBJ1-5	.	CAISGEGGTGNQPQHF	TGTGCCATCAGTGGCGAGGGAGGGACGGGCAATCAGCCCCAGCATTTT
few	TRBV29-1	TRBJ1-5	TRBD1	CSVTGGAGQPQHF	TGCAGCGTTACAGGGGGCGCCGGTCAGCCCCAGCATTTT
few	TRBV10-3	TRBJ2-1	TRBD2	CAISGGLAGGSYNEQFF	TGTGCCATCAGTGGAGGACTAGCGGGCGGATCCTACAATGAGCAGTTCTTC
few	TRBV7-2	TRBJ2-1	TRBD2	CASSKPSGGAYNEQFF	TGTGCCAGCAGCAAACCTAGCGGGGGGGCCTACAATGAGCAGTTCTTC
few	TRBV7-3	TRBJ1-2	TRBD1	CASSSRTGSDYGYTF	TGTGCCAGCAGCTCTCGGACAGGGAGCGACTATGGCTACACCTTC
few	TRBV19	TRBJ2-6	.	CASSIPAGADSGANVLTF	TGTGCCAGTAGTATTCCTGCGGGGGCCGACTCTGGGGCCAACGTCCTGACTTTC
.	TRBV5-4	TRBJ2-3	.	CASSPARGQGDTQYF	TGTGCCAGCAGCCCCGCGCGGGGGCAGGGAGATACGCAGTATTTT
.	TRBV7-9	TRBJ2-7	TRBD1	CASSLGGQSYEQYF	TGTGCCAGCAGCTTAGGGGGACAGTCCTACGAGCAGTACTTC
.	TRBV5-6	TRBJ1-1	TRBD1	CASSTTGWDTEAFF	TGTGCCAGCAGCACGACAGGGTGGGACACTGAAGCTTTCTTT
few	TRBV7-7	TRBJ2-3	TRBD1	CASSSGTGTDTQYF	TGTGCTAGCAGCTCCGGGACAGGCACAGATACGCAGTATTTT